Listed below are T cell receptor beta chains from one sample, sequenced in a study of OX40 agonist ivuxolimab in advanced cancers. Clones were sequenced by immunoSEQ multiplex PCR, and TCRdb holds only the in-frame ones, with some missing. In the table there are tens of thousands of clones, about 91% of which are singletons. This specimen was CD4+ or CD8+ T cells sorted from blood, taken in a trial of the OX40 agonist ivuxolimab. The receptors stem from an adult with an advanced solid tumor such as melanoma, head and neck, liver or kidney cancer. Both conserved end residues are part of each CDR3. A row's size may be missing; if present it is once, few, many or a size class.

>.|TRBV4-3|TRBJ2-1
CASSQDAASGGPYNEQFF
>once|TRBV30|TRBJ2-3
CAWSVRGRGTDTQYF
>.|TRBV29-1|TRBJ2-1
CSGRGLAGNEQFF
>.|TRBV27|TRBJ2-5
CASKRGQETQYF
>few|TRBV18|TRBJ2-7
CASSPEREGREQYF
>.|TRBV7-7|TRBJ2-7
CASSLGQGAYEQYF
>.|TRBV7-3|TRBJ2-2
CASSCPALLKSRRDGELFF
>many|TRBV2|TRBJ2-1
CASRETVDSYNEQFF
>.|TRBV10-1|TRBJ2-3
CASREGYGTDTQYF
>.|TRBV28|TRBJ2-3
CASSLGGLHADTQYF
>.|TRBV11-2|TRBJ2-2
CASSSASGGRTGELFF